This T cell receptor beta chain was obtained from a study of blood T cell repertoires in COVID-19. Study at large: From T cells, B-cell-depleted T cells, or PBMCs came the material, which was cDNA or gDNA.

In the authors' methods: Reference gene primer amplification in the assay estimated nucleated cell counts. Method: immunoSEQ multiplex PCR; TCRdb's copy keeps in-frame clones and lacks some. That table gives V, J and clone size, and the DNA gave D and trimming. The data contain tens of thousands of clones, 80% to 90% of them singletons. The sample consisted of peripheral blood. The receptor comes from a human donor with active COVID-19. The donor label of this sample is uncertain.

Written as DNA, the CDR3 is TGTGCCAGCAGCAGACCGACAGGGACCTACGAGCAGTACTTC. Its translation is CASSRPTGTYEQYF. This chain connects TRBV28 to TRBJ2-7, with 7 bases fitting TRBD1. CDR3 length equals 14 residues. The V gene's germline CDR1 is MDHEN and CDR2 SYDVKM. After removal of 6 bases from V and 2 bases from J, the junction contained 7 bases not matched to a gene.